This TCR beta chain is from a study of regulatory T cells in long-lasting Graves disease. This clonotype was detected ten times or more. CDR3 length equals 14 residues. Trimming removed 5 bases at V and 5 bases at J, with 13 bases between. The V gene's germline CDR1 is MNHEY and CDR2 SVGEGT. The sample's time point: newly diagnosed GD, antithyroid drugs for less than 3 months. PBMC-derived RNA was used for the TCR library. iRepertoire HTBI primers and Arm-PCR of CDR3 regions built TCR beta libraries. MiXCR, applied by TCRdb to the multiplex PCR reads, yields one record per CDR3 protein. The sample consists of more than 450,000 distinct CDR3 sequences, around 12% of them appearing once. This sample was also put to use in a study of T cells in Graves' hyperthyroidism and ophthalmopathy. According to that study: A set of HTBI primers served as the primers for a first-round RT-PCR of the TCR CDR3.

This clonotype was obtained from a woman between 25 and 40 years old with Graves disease. Material: peripheral blood mononuclear cells (PBMCs), obtained at new diagnosis, from a patient treated with antithyroid drugs. This rearrangement joins TRBV6-2 or TRBV6-3 to TRBJ1-3; D not certain. The CDR3 spells CASSEAPTRNTIYF. CDR3 DNA sequence: TGTGCCAGCAGTGAAGCTCCCACAAGAAACACCATATATTTT.